This paragraph covers one T cell receptor (beta chain) sequence. Its antigen is unidentified. The CDR3 sequence is 16 residues long. Germline V gene lookup returns CDR1 LGHNT and CDR2 FRNRAP. Trimming took 1 base from V and 4 from J; bases not matched to a gene: 6. In making diagnoses, clinical symptoms, serum thyroxine and TRAb, thyroid ultrasound and orbital computed tomography were all used. Using RNA transcripts as the source, TCR beta CDR3 regions were amplified. The HTBI primer set was used in a first-round RT-PCR of the TCR CDR3. TCRdb called the multiplex PCR reads again in MiXCR, with one record for every CDR3 protein. The sample lists about 200,000 distinct CDR3 sequences, less than 20% seen once, with about half in the top ten. This sample is drawn from a study of T cells in Graves' hyperthyroidism and ophthalmopathy. Across the study: Specimen type is peripheral blood, collected at initial diagnosis prior to any treatment.

Findings of the study overall: In validation, the model predicted ophthalmopathy. These predictions came a median roughly seven months before onset. Most thyroid-expanded clonotypes above 0.001 were also found in blood.

The chain couples TRBV12-5 to TRBJ2-1; TRBD2 matches at 8 bases. The sequenced sample was blood. This clonotype was sampled from a woman aged 45 to 65 with Graves' hyperthyroidism. The CDR3 DNA is TGTGCTAGTGGTTTGGGTTTCGCGGGAGGTTACAATGAGCAGTTCTTC. Amino acids: CASGLGFAGGYNEQFF.